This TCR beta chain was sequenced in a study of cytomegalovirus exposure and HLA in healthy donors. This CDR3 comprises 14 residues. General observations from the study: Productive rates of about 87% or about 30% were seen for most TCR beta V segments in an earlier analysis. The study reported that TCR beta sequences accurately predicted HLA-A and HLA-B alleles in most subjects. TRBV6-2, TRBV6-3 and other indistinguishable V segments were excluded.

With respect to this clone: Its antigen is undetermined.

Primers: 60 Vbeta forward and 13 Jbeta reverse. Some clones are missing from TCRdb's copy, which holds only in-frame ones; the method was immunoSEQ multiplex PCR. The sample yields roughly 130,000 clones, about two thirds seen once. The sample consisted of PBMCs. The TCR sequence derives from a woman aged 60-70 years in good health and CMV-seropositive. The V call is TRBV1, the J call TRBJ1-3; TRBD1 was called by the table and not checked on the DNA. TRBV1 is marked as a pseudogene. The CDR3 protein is CTSSRETGGNTIYF. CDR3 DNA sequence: TGCACCAGCAGCCGGGAGACAGGGGGGAACACCATATATTTT.